What follows are 16 T cell receptor beta chains derived from one specimen sequenced in a study of T cell repertoires in cytomegalovirus infection. Their antigens are not known. One entry per CDR3 protein, called by TCRdb with MiXCR from the reads. The sample holds about 770,000 distinct CDR3 sequences, almost 30% seen once. Sequenced here: cultured CD8+ T cells from PBMCs, sampled from culture after CMV antigen stimulation. Source of these receptors: a human donor in good health (CMV status not recorded). Some clones in this sample may be carry-over from other donors' samples.

J is TRBJ1-2 and V is TRBV6-6, with TRBD1 matching 7 bases. The germline V gene encodes CDR1 MNHNY and CDR2 SVGAGI (reference sequence). The CDR3 spans 15 residues. The ends lost 6 bases at V and 6 bases at J; junction bases unmatched: 13. The CDR3 DNA reads TGTGCCAGCAGGGGGGACAGCTTTCTTGGGGATGGCTACACCTTC. Translating gives CASRGDSFLGDGYTF.

The chain is built from TRBV4-1 and TRBJ2-5, with D tentatively TRBD1 (6 bases). V was trimmed by 1 base and J by 2 bases, leaving 14 bases between them. Germline loops: CDR1 MGHRA, CDR2 YSYEKL. CDR3 length: 16 residues. The CDR3 DNA follows: TGCGCCAGCAGCCAAGGACCACCCCAGGGGCAAGAGACCCAGTACTTC. Protein product: CASSQGPPQGQETQYF.

This clonotype showed up just a few times. This rearrangement joins TRBV7-9 to TRBJ2-7, with no clear D. CDR1 and CDR2 (germline): SEHNR, FQNEAQ (reference sequence). V shed 5 bases and J shed 5 bases, with 19 bases lying between them. This CDR3 is built from 15 residues. The CDR3, as DNA: TGTGCCAGCAGCCCCACCATAAAACCCCCGGACGAGCAGTACTTC. This gives the protein CASSPTIKPPDEQYF.

The chain uses TRBV19 and TRBJ1-1, with D maybe TRBD1 (6 bases). Trimming removed 7 bases from V and 8 bases from J, with 23 bases in between. This CDR3 comprises 15 residues. The germline gives CDR1 LNHDA, CDR2 SQIVND (reference sequence). As DNA, the CDR3 is TGTGCCAGTATTAGGGGTACAGGGTCTCGTGCCGAAGCTTTCTTT. This gives the protein CASIRGTGSRAEAFF.

The chain couples TRBV7-8 to TRBJ2-2; D remains ambiguous. Trimming removed 5 bases from V and 8 bases from J, with 6 bases in between. This CDR3 spans 11 amino acids. Germline values: CDR1 SGHVS, CDR2 FQNEAQ. CDR3 sequence: CASSHQGELFF. In DNA form, the CDR3 reads TGTGCCAGCAGCCACCAGGGGGAGCTGTTTTTT.

The chain uses TRBV4-3 and TRBJ1-1; the match to TRBD1 covers 11 bases. The germline V gene encodes CDR1 LGHNA and CDR2 YSLEER. V shed 0 bases, J shed 3 bases, and the junction held 3 bases outside the gene matches. The CDR3 covers 16 residues. The CDR3 DNA reads as TGCGCCAGCAGCCAAGACTGGACAGGGGGCGACACTGAAGCTTTCTTT. It is translated as CASSQDWTGGDTEAFF.

This clonotype was observed at least ten times. This chain uses TRBV4-1 with TRBJ1-1; D is ambiguous. Deletions cut 2 bases from V and 0 bases from J, with 7 bases between. There are 14 residues in the CDR3. Germline values: CDR1 MGHRA, CDR2 YSYEKL. The CDR3, as DNA: TGCGCCAGCAGCCAAACGGCTTTGAACACTGAAGCTTTCTTT. Its protein product is CASSQTALNTEAFF.

The rearrangement joins TRBV5-1 to TRBJ2-7, with D uncertain. Deletions cut 1 base from V and 4 bases from J, with 18 bases between. Germline loops: CDR1 SGHRS, CDR2 YFSETQ. The CDR3 sequence is 16 residues long. The CDR3 DNA follows: TGCGCCAGCAGCTTGTTCTCCGGGCCTCCTGGTTACGAGCAGTACTTC. It is translated as CASSLFSGPPGYEQYF.

This clonotype was observed many times. Germline is not matched at one junction end, which may reflect a read error. This rearrangement joins TRBV7-7 to TRBJ1-2; D ambiguous. The CDR3 has 17 amino acids. Germline lookup yields CDR1 SSHAT and CDR2 FNYEAQ (reference sequence). Here the CDR3 DNA reads TGTGCTAGCAGCTTAGCGGGCAGCATTCAGGACCCGGACGGCTACACCTTC. Residues: CASSLAGSIQDPDGYTF.

The chain is built from TRBV12-3 or TRBV12-4 and TRBJ2-3, with D uncertain. The ends were cut back, 6 bases at V and 6 bases at J, with 10 bases in the middle. There are 12 residues in the CDR3. The CDR3 loop reads CASRVHWDTQYF. DNA of the CDR3: TGTGCCAGCAGAGTACATTGGGATACGCAGTATTTT.

CDR3 in amino acids: CATSFRTGVSNEQFF. The CDR3 coding sequence is TGTGCCACCAGTTTCCGGACAGGGGTTAGTAATGAGCAGTTCTTC. This chain links TRBV24-1 with TRBJ2-1; 9 bases line up with TRBD1. This CDR3 contains 15 residues. Germline values: CDR1 KGHDR, CDR2 SFDVKD. V trimming: 6 bases; J trimming: 7 bases; junction bases outside the gene matches: 9.

This rearrangement joins TRBV9 to TRBJ2-3, with 11 positions matching TRBD1. Per the germline V gene, CDR1 is SGDLS and CDR2 is YYNGEE. CDR3 size: 16 residues. Trimming took 3 bases from V and 6 from J; bases not matched to a gene: 9. The CDR3 loop reads CASSAPGQGVVDTQYF. The CDR3 DNA follows: TGTGCCAGCAGCGCCCCGGGACAGGGGGTCGTTGATACGCAGTATTTT.

This clonotype was seen a handful of times. The chain has TRBV5-1 and TRBJ2-5; D unresolved. The V end was cut by 4 bases, the J end by 4 bases, with 11 bases between. The germline gives CDR1 SGHRS, CDR2 YFSETQ. CDR3 size: 13 residues. CDR3 DNA: TGCGCCAGCAGCGCAGGCCCAGGAGAGACCCAGTACTTC. Protein product: CASSAGPGETQYF.

The chain recombines TRBV28 with TRBJ1-6; D not certain. Germline CDR1 is MDHEN and CDR2 is SYDVKM. The CDR3 runs to 14 residues. V was pared by 2 bases and J by 10 bases, with 12 bases between. CDR3 loop: CASSLTPQRSPLHF. DNA of the CDR3: TGTGCCAGCAGTTTAACCCCTCAGAGATCACCCCTCCACTTT.

The rearrangement links TRBV5-6 to TRBJ2-7; TRBD1 agrees at 8 bases. The germline gives CDR1 SGHDT, CDR2 YYEEEE. The CDR3 loop spans 14 amino acids. The ends lost 4 bases at V and 7 bases at J; junction bases unmatched: 10. This CDR3 reads CASSPGTGPREQYF. The DNA of the CDR3 is TGTGCCAGCAGCCCGGGGACAGGACCGCGGGAGCAGTACTTC.

This rearrangement joins TRBV10-3 to TRBJ2-7, with D unresolved. From germline, CDR1 is ENHRY and CDR2 SYGVKD. CDR3 length: 14 amino acids. V gave up 0 bases and J gave up 4 bases, with 10 bases separating them. As DNA, the CDR3 is TGTGCCATCAGTGAGTCCCCGACCCAATACGAGCAGTACTTC. As protein: CAISESPTQYEQYF.